The T cell receptor beta chain under discussion was sequenced for a study of cytomegalovirus exposure and HLA in healthy donors. Broader study findings: Prior analysis indicated that the majority of TCR beta V segments exhibited productivity approximately 87% or approximately 30% of the time. Sequencing had likely introduced a cluster of highly shared sequence variants as an artifact. Associated with cytomegalovirus, according to the listing, were around 170 TCR beta chains.

To note about this clone: The antigen is undetermined.

The primer mix had 60 Vbeta and 13 Jbeta primers. The protocol was immunoSEQ multiplex PCR, while the TCRdb copy is restricted to in-frame clones and leaves out a portion. The sample includes more than 110,000 clones, about 10% seen only once; the top ten take 1.8%. From germline, CDR1 is GTSNPN and CDR2 SVGIG (reference sequence). With V trimmed by 5 bases and J by 3 bases, 11 bases remained unmatched. This CDR3 contains 17 residues. Each donor was nominally healthy when sampled (though unrecorded immune exposures were likely). The specimen was PBMCs. The chain links TRBV30 to TRBJ2-6, with 9 bases that match TRBD1. The receptor's source is a man between 45 and 60 years old in good health and CMV-seronegative. CDR3 nucleotide sequence: TGTGCCTGGGAGAAGGGGACAGGGACCTATGGGGCCAACGTCCTGACTTTC. It encodes CAWEKGTGTYGANVLTF.